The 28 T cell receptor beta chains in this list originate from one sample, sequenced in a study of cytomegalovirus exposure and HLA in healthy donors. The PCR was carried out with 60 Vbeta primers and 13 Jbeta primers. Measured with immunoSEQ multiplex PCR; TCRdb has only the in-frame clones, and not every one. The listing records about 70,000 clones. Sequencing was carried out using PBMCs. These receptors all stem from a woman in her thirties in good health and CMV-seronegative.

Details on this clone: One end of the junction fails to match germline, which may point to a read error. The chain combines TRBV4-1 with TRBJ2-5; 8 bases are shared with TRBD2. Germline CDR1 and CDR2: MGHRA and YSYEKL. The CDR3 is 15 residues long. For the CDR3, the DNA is TGCGCCAGCAGCCCCTTCGCGGGGGGCGTGGAGAACCAGTACTTC. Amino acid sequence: CASSPFAGGVENQYF.

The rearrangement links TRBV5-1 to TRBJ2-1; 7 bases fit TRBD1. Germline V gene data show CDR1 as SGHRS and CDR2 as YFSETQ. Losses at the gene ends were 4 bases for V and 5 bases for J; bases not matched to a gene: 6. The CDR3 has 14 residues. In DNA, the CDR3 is TGCGCCAGCAGCCCAGGACAGGCTGACAATGAGCAGTTCTTC. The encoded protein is CASSPGQADNEQFF.

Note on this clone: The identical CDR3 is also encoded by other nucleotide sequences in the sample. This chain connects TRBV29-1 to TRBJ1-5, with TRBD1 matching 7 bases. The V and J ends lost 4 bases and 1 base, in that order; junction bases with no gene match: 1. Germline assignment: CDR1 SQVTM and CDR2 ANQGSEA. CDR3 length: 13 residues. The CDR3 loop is CSVGRGSNQPQHF. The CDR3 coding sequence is TGCAGCGTTGGCAGGGGGAGCAATCAGCCCCAGCATTTT.

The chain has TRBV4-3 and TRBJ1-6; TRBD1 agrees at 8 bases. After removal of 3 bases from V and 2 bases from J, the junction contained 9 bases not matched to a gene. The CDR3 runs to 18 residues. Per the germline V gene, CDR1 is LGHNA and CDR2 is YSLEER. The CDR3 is CASSQGTGLDPYNSPLHF. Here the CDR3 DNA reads TGCGCCAGCAGCCAGGGGACAGGTCTCGACCCCTATAATTCACCCCTCCACTTT.

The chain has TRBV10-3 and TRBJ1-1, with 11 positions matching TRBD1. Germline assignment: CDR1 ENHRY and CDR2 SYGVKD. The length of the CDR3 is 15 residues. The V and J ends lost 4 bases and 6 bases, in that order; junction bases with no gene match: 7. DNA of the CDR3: TGTGCCATCAGTGTTGGGACAGGGGGATTTTCTGAAGCTTTCTTT. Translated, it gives CAISVGTGGFSEAFF.

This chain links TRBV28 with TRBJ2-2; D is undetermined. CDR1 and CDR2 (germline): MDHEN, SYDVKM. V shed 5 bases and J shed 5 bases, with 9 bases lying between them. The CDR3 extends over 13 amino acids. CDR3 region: CASSPRGTGELFF. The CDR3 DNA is TGTGCCAGCAGTCCCCGCGGAACCGGGGAGCTGTTTTTT.

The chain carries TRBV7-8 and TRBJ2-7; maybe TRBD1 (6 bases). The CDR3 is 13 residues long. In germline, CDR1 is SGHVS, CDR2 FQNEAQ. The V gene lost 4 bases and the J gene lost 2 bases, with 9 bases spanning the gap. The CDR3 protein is CASSSRTAYEQYF. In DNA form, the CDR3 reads TGTGCCAGCAGCTCTCGGACAGCCTACGAGCAGTACTTC.

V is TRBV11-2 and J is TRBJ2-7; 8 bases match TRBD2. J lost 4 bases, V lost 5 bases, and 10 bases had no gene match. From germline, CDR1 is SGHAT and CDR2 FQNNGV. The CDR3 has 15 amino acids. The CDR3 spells CASSPPGLGPYEQYF. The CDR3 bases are TGTGCCAGCAGCCCCCCGGGACTAGGTCCTTACGAGCAGTACTTC.

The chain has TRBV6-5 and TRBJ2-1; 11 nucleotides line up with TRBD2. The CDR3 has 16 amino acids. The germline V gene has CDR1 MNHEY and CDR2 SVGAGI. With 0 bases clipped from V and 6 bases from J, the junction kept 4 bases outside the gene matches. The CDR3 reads CASSYSSGRATNEQFF. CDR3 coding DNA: TGTGCCAGCAGTTACTCTAGCGGGAGGGCTACCAATGAGCAGTTCTTC.

The CDR3 loop reads CASSSPGLATEQYF. The CDR3 DNA sequence: TGTGCCAGCAGTTCCCCGGGACTAGCTACCGAGCAGTACTTC. The genes are TRBV6-5 and TRBJ2-7; 9 positions match TRBD2. The CDR3 loop spans 14 amino acids. CDR1 and CDR2 from the germline V gene are MNHEY and SVGAGI. Trimming took 4 bases from V and 6 from J; bases not matched to a gene: 7.

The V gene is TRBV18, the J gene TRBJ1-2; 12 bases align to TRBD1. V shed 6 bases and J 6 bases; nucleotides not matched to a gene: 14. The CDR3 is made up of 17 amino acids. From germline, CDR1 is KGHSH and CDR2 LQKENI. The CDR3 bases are TGTGCCAGCTCCCCCGGGACAGGGGGCCTGGGAAAAGATGGCTACACCTTC. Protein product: CASSPGTGGLGKDGYTF.

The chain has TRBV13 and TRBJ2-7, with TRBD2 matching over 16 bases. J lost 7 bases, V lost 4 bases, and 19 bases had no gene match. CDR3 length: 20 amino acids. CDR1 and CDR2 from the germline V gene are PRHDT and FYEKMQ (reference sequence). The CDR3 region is CASSSQRTGLAGGHWWEQYF. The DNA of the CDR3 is TGTGCCAGCAGCTCGCAGAGGACGGGACTAGCGGGAGGGCATTGGTGGGAGCAGTACTTC. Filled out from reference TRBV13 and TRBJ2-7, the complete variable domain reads AAGVIQSPRHLIKEKRETATLKCYPIPRHDTVYWYQQGPGQDPQFLISFYEKMQSDKGSIPDRFSAQQFSDYHSELNMSSLELGDSALYFCASSSQRTGLAGGHWWEQYFGPGTRLTVT.

This chain's CDR3 is CASSSLMTRGDTQYF. CDR3 sequence (DNA): TGTGCCAGCAGCTCCCTGATGACTAGGGGAGATACGCAGTATTTT. The gene calls are TRBV11-2 and TRBJ2-3, with D maybe TRBD2 (6 bases). Germline assignment: CDR1 SGHAT and CDR2 FQNNGV. The CDR3 sequence is 15 residues long. Trimming removed 4 bases from V and 5 bases from J, with 16 bases in between. The full variable domain, its missing parts supplied by reference TRBV11-2 and TRBJ2-3, is EAGVAQSPRYKIIEKRQSVAFWCNPISGHATLYWYQQILGQGPKLLIQFQNNGVVDDSQLPKDRFSAERLKGVDSTLKIQPAKLEDSAVYLCASSSLMTRGDTQYFGPGTRLTVL.

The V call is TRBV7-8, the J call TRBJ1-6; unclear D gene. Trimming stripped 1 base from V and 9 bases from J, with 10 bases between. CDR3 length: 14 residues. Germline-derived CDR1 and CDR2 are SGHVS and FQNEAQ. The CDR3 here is CASSLVQSSSPLHF. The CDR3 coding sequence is TGTGCCAGCAGCTTAGTACAGAGTAGTTCACCCCTCCACTTT.

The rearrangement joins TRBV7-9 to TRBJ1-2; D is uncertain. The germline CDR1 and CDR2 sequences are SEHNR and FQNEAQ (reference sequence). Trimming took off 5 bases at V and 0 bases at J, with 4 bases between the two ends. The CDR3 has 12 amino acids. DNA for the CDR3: TGTGCCAGCAGCCTATCTAACTATGGCTACACCTTC. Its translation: CASSLSNYGYTF.

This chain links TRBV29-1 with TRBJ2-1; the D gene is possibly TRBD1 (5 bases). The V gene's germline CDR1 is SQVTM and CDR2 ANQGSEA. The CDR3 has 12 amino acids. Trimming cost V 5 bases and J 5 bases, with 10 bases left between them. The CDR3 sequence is CSVQGWDNEQFF. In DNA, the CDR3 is TGCAGCGTTCAGGGATGGGACAATGAGCAGTTCTTC.

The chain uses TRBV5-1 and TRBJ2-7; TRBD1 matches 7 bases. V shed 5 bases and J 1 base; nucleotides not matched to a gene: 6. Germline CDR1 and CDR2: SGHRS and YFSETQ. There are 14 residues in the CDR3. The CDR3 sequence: CASRAADRSYEQYF. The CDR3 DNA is TGCGCCAGCAGAGCTGCGGACAGGTCCTACGAGCAGTACTTC.

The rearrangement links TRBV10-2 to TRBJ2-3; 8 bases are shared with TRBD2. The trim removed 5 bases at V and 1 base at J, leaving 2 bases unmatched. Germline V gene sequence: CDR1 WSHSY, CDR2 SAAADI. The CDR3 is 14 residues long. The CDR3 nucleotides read TGCGCCAGCAGTAAGACTAGCGGCACAGATACGCAGTATTTT. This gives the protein CASSKTSGTDTQYF.

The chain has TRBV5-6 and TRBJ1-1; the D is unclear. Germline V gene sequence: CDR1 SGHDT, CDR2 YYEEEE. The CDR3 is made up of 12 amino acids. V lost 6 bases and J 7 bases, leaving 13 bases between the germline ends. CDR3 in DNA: TGTGCCAGCACGAGCTTGGGCCGTGAAGCTTTCTTT. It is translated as CASTSLGREAFF.

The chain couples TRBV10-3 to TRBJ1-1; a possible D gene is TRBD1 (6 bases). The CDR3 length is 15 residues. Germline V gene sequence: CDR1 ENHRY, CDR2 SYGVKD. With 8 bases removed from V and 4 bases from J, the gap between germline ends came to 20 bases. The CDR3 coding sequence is TGTGCCATCGGTACTCCAACAGGGTCGATCACTGAAGCTTTCTTT. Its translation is CAIGTPTGSITEAFF.

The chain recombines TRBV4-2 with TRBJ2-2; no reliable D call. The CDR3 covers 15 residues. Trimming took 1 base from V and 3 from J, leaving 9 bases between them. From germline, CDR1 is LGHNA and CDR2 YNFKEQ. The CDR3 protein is CASSQVEEHTGELFF. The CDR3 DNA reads TGTGCCAGCAGCCAAGTAGAAGAGCACACCGGGGAGCTGTTTTTT.

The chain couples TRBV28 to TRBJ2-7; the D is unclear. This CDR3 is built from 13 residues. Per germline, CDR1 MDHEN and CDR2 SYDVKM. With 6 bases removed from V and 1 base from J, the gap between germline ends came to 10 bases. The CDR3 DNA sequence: TGTGCCAGCAGCAAGACGGAGTCCTACGAGCAGTACTTC. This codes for CASSKTESYEQYF.

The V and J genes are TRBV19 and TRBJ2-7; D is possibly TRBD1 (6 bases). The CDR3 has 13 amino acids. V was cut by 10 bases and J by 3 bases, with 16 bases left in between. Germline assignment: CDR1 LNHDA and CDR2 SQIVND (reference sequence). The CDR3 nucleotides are TGTGCCACCGCCAATCCACAGGGCTACGAGCAGTACTTC. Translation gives CATANPQGYEQYF.

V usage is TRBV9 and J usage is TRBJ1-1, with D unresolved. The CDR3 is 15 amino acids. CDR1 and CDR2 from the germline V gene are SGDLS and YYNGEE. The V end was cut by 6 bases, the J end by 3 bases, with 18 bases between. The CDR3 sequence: CASNPFRPGHTEAFF. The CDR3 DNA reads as TGTGCCAGCAACCCCTTTCGCCCAGGCCACACTGAAGCTTTCTTT.

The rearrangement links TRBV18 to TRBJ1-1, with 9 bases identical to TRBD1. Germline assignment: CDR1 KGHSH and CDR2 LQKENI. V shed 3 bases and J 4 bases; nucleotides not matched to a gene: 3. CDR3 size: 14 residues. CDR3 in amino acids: CASSPTGGSTEAFF. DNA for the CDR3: TGTGCCAGCTCACCGACAGGGGGGTCCACTGAAGCTTTCTTT.

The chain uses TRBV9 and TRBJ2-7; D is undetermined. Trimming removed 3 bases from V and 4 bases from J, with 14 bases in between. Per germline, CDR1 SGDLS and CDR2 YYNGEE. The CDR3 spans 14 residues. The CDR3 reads CASSESVSPYEQYF. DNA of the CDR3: TGTGCCAGCAGCGAGTCGGTCTCTCCTTACGAGCAGTACTTC. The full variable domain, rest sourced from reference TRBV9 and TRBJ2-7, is DSGVTQTPKHLITATGQRVTLRCSPRSGDLSVYWYQQSLDQGLQFLIQYYNGEERAKGNILERFSAQQFPDLHSELNLSSLELGDSALYFCASSESVSPYEQYFGPGTRLTVT.

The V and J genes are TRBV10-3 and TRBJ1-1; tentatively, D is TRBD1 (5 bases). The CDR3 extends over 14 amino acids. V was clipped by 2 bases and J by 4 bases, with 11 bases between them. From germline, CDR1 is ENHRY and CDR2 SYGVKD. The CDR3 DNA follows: TGTGCCATCAGTGAGATTGTCAGGGCCACTGAAGCTTTCTTT. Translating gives CAISEIVRATEAFF.

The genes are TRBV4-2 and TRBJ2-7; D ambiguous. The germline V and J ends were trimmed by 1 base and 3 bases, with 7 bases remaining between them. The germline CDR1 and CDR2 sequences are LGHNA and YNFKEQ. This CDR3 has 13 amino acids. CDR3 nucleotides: TGTGCCAGCAGCCAAGGACTGTTCTACGAGCAGTACTTC. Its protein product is CASSQGLFYEQYF.